The sequence of this T cell receptor beta chain was determined in a study of blood T cell repertoires in COVID-19. Measured with immunoSEQ multiplex PCR; TCRdb has only the in-frame clones, and not every one. This repertoire shows 230,000 or so clones, roughly 84% found once; its top ten account for 1.4%. V was pared by 0 bases and J by 3 bases, with 11 bases between. The CDR3 runs to 15 residues. Germline V gives CDR1 MNHEY, CDR2 SVGAGI. This receptor was obtained from a woman aged 40 to 50 who had recovered from COVID-19. The chain has TRBV6-5 and TRBJ1-1; no clear D gene. Sequencing was done on a sample of peripheral blood. CDR3 residues: CASSYSTVRDTEAFF. CDR3 sequence (DNA): TGTGCCAGCAGTTACTCGACCGTACGGGACACTGAAGCTTTCTTT.